Presented here are 28 T cell receptor beta chains from one specimen sequenced in a study of cytomegalovirus exposure and HLA in healthy donors. The PCR had 60 Vbeta and 13 Jbeta primers. The table came from immunoSEQ multiplex PCR; TCRdb's copy has only in-frame clones and leaves some out. The sample includes 95,000 to 150,000 clones, around 80% of them seen just once. The sample taken for sequencing was PBMCs. These receptors all come from a man over 45 in good health and CMV-seronegative.

The chain joins TRBV5-4 to TRBJ2-7; a weak D match, TRBD2 (5 bases). The germline V and J ends were trimmed by 0 bases and 5 bases, with 15 bases remaining between them. Germline CDR1 is SGHNT and CDR2 is YYREEE (reference sequence). The CDR3 loop spans 15 amino acids. CDR3 bases: TGTGCCAGCAGCTTGGGTCCGCGGGCCCCCAACGAGCAGTACTTC. It encodes CASSLGPRAPNEQYF.

In this sample, this clone turned up once. This chain joins TRBV15 and TRBJ1-1; D gene uncertain. The germline V gene encodes CDR1 LNHNV and CDR2 YYDKDF (reference sequence). V shed 4 bases and J shed 0 bases, with 9 bases lying between them. The CDR3 contains 14 residues. The CDR3 bases are TGTGCCACCAGCACGGAGTCGATGAACACTGAAGCTTTCTTT. It specifies CATSTESMNTEAFF.

The chain recombines TRBV5-1 with TRBJ2-1; weak D call: TRBD2 (6 bases). V dropped 5 bases and J dropped 8 bases, with 20 bases sitting between them. Germline CDR1 is SGHRS and CDR2 is YFSETQ. The CDR3 extends over 15 amino acids. CDR3 residues: CASSPGWGDRDEQFF. In nucleotides, the CDR3 is TGCGCCAGCAGTCCAGGGTGGGGGGACCGCGATGAGCAGTTCTTC.

A few counts support this clone. This chain joins TRBV5-4 and TRBJ1-6; 8 positions agree with TRBD1. The germline V gene has CDR1 SGHNT and CDR2 YYREEE (reference sequence). V was clipped by 0 bases and J by 9 bases; unmatched bases: 8. This CDR3 contains 16 residues. The CDR3 loop reads CASSLGGQDFFSPLHF. The CDR3 DNA reads TGTGCCAGCAGCTTGGGGGGACAGGATTTTTTTTCACCCCTCCACTTT.

This clone was picked up one time. V is TRBV7-2 and J is TRBJ2-7; no clear D. The length of the CDR3 is 16 residues. The germline CDR1 and CDR2 sequences are SGHTA and FQGNSA. Trimming cost V 2 bases and J 1 base, with 15 bases left between them. In nucleotides, the CDR3 is TGTGCCAGCAGCTTAAGGTTGCTGTTCGGGTCCTACGAGCAGTACTTC. Protein product: CASSLRLLFGSYEQYF.

The chain has TRBV5-6 and TRBJ2-3; weak D call: TRBD1 (6 bases). CDR1 and CDR2 from the germline V gene are SGHDT and YYEEEE. This CDR3 has 14 residues. V was clipped by 0 bases and J by 8 bases, with 13 bases between them. Here the CDR3 reads CASSLAQGRGTQYF. The CDR3 DNA sequence: TGTGCCAGCAGCTTGGCCCAGGGCAGGGGTACGCAGTATTTT.

This clone came up a few times. The chain carries TRBV6-1 and TRBJ2-1; D is undetermined. The V and J ends lost 2 bases and 8 bases respectively, with 10 bases between them. In germline, CDR1 is MNHNS, CDR2 SASEGT. This CDR3 region has 13 residues. This CDR3 is CASSENNHDEQFF. For the CDR3, the DNA is TGTGCCAGCAGTGAAAACAACCACGATGAGCAGTTCTTC.

This clone was observed a few times. This chain joins TRBV5-4 and TRBJ2-4; tentative D call: TRBD1 (6 bases). The CDR3 length is 18 residues. The germline gives CDR1 SGHNT, CDR2 YYREEE (reference sequence). Deletions cut 3 bases from V and 0 bases from J, with 19 bases between. The CDR3 nucleotides read TGTGCCAGCAGCTCCAAGACAGGCGCGACTTTAGCCAAAAACATTCAGTACTTC. This codes for CASSSKTGATLAKNIQYF.

The rearrangement uses TRBV7-3 and TRBJ2-1; 12 bases map to TRBD2. CDR3 size: 14 residues. Germline assignment: CDR1 SGHTA and CDR2 FQGTGA. V lost 4 bases to trimming and J lost 8 bases; unmatched junction nucleotides: 3. The CDR3 region has the DNA TGTGCCAGCAGCTCTAGCGGGGGGGGTGATGAGCAGTTCTTC. Translated, it gives CASSSSGGGDEQFF.

This clone was counted between two and nine times. The gene calls are TRBV5-1 and TRBJ2-3, with a possible D match to TRBD1 (5 bases). Germline V gives CDR1 SGHRS, CDR2 YFSETQ. Trimming shortened V by 0 bases and J by 2 bases, and 7 bases separated the two germline ends. This CDR3 comprises 14 residues. This CDR3 is CASSLEGDTDTQYF. The CDR3 region has the DNA TGCGCCAGCAGCTTGGAAGGGGACACAGATACGCAGTATTTT.

This clone was counted a single time. V and J are TRBV5-1 and TRBJ2-7; TRBD2 matches at 12 bases. The length of the CDR3 is 19 residues. V trimming: 4 bases; J trimming: 3 bases; junction bases outside the gene matches: 17. Germline V gene data show CDR1 as SGHRS and CDR2 as YFSETQ. In DNA, the CDR3 is TGCGCCAGCAGCGGAATGACTAGCGGGGGCCCTCACTTTGTCTACGAGCAGTACTTC. It codes for CASSGMTSGGPHFVYEQYF.

The chain employs TRBV4-1 and TRBJ1-1, with D uncertain. This CDR3 comprises 12 residues. The V and J ends lost 5 bases and 3 bases respectively, with 7 bases between them. Germline values: CDR1 MGHRA, CDR2 YSYEKL. CDR3 amino acids: CASSGRDTEAFF. CDR3 nucleotides: TGCGCCAGCAGCGGCCGGGACACTGAAGCTTTCTTT.

This clone came up a few times. The chain couples TRBV5-6 to TRBJ2-1; weak D call: TRBD2 (5 bases). Trimming removed 0 bases at V and 7 bases at J, with 8 bases between. The CDR3 consists of 13 residues. Germline V gives CDR1 SGHDT, CDR2 YYEEEE. The CDR3 sequence: CASSLGWRNEQFF. The CDR3 DNA follows: TGTGCCAGCAGCTTGGGATGGAGGAATGAGCAGTTCTTC.

V usage is TRBV27 and J usage is TRBJ1-5; D gene ambiguous. The germline V and J ends were trimmed by 8 bases and 2 bases, with 16 bases remaining between them. CDR3 length: 15 residues. Germline lookup yields CDR1 MNHEY and CDR2 SMNVEV (reference sequence). CDR3 sequence (DNA): TGTGCCAGCCGGCTTGAGGGAGGACGCAATCAGCCCCAGCATTTT. Protein sequence: CASRLEGGRNQPQHF.

The chain joins TRBV4-2 to TRBJ1-2; 8 bases are a match to TRBD1. Trimming at V came to 4 bases and at J to 2 bases, leaving 6 bases not matched to a gene. The germline V gene has CDR1 LGHNA and CDR2 YNFKEQ. The CDR3 totals 15 residues. CDR3 nucleotide sequence: TGTGCCAGCAGCCCCCCGGACAGGGCAAACTATGGCTACACCTTC. Protein sequence: CASSPPDRANYGYTF.

This clone came up a few times. The V and J genes are TRBV19 and TRBJ1-3; a weak D match, TRBD1 (6 bases). The CDR3 runs 17 residues. V shed 6 bases and J shed 2 bases, with 20 bases lying between them. Germline V gene data show CDR1 as LNHDA and CDR2 as SQIVND (reference sequence). CDR3 region: CASRPGHRVPPGNTIYF. DNA for the CDR3: TGTGCCAGTAGGCCGGGACACCGTGTCCCTCCTGGAAACACCATATATTTT. The variable domain in full, completed from reference TRBV19 and TRBJ1-3, reads DGGITQSPKYLFRKEGQNVTLSCEQNLNHDAMYWYRQDPGQGLRLIYYSQIVNDFQKGDIAEGYSVSREKKESFPLTVTSAQKNPTAFYLCASRPGHRVPPGNTIYFGEGSWLTVV.

In this sample, this clone turned up once. V and J are TRBV5-6 and TRBJ2-1; D ambiguous. The CDR3 runs 10 residues. V lost 3 bases, J lost 10 bases, and 5 bases lay in between. The germline gives CDR1 SGHDT, CDR2 YYEEEE. The CDR3 coding sequence is TGTGCCAGCAGCTGCGAGGAGCAGTTCTTC. This gives the protein CASSCEEQFF.

The V and J genes are TRBV7-9 and TRBJ2-2; D gene uncertain. This CDR3 has 15 amino acids. Trimming removed 2 bases at V and 1 base at J, with 8 bases between. Germline assignment: CDR1 SEHNR and CDR2 FQNEAQ (reference sequence). This chain's CDR3 is CASSLQLLNTGELFF. In DNA form, the CDR3 reads TGTGCCAGCAGCTTACAACTATTGAACACCGGGGAGCTGTTTTTT.

The chain combines TRBV9 with TRBJ2-7; 10 bases are shared with TRBD2. CDR1 SGDLS and CDR2 YYNGEE come from the germline V gene. J was trimmed by 7 bases and V by 4 bases; bases with no gene match: 14. The CDR3 consists of 16 residues. DNA of the CDR3: TGTGCCAGCAGCTCTGATGCGCTAGCGGGAGCACGAGAGCAGTACTTC. Residues: CASSSDALAGAREQYF.

V usage is TRBV6-5 and J usage is TRBJ2-7; 9 bases match TRBD1. J gave up 2 bases and V 5 bases, and 7 bases lay outside the gene matches. In germline, CDR1 is MNHEY, CDR2 SVGAGI. This CDR3 is 15 amino acids long. The CDR3 loop reads CASSPSGTGPYEQYF. Here the CDR3 DNA reads TGTGCCAGCAGTCCCTCCGGGACAGGGCCCTACGAGCAGTACTTC.

V is TRBV29-1 and J is TRBJ2-5; 14 bases are shared with TRBD2. Losses at the gene ends were 7 bases for V and 9 bases for J; bases not matched to a gene: 7. The CDR3 has 13 residues. CDR1 and CDR2 from the germline V gene are SQVTM and ANQGSEA. The CDR3: CSAGTSGSEAQYF. The CDR3 DNA follows: TGCAGCGCAGGGACTAGCGGGAGCGAGGCCCAGTACTTC.

The chain combines TRBV7-9 with TRBJ1-2, with 7 bases matching TRBD1. Germline-derived CDR1 and CDR2 are SEHNR and FQNEAQ (reference sequence). The CDR3 spans 14 residues. V was clipped by 2 bases and J by 7 bases; unmatched bases: 7. The CDR3 loop reads CASSLSDREAGYTF. CDR3 coding DNA: TGTGCCAGCAGCTTATCCGACAGGGAGGCTGGCTACACCTTC.

Concerning this clone: One junction end disagrees with the germline gene, perhaps due to a read error. The chain is built from TRBV9 and TRBJ2-2; 12 bases match TRBD2. Germline V gene data show CDR1 as SGDLS and CDR2 as YYNGEE. The CDR3 covers 17 residues. The CDR3 nucleotides are TGTGACAGCAGCGTAGCTAGCGGGAGGGCGAACACCGGGGAGCTGTTTTTT. This sequence encodes CDSSVASGRANTGELFF.

The chain uses TRBV4-1 and TRBJ2-2, with D tentatively TRBD2 (5 bases). The ends were cut back, 1 base at V and 5 bases at J, with 14 bases in the middle. Germline loops: CDR1 MGHRA, CDR2 YSYEKL. The CDR3 covers 16 residues. CDR3 sequence (DNA): TGCGCCAGCAGCCAAGTCGCGGGCCCGGGGACCGGGGAGCTGTTTTTT. As protein: CASSQVAGPGTGELFF.

The J gene is TRBJ2-7, the V gene TRBV7-6; D may be TRBD1 (5 bases). This CDR3 is 15 amino acids long. Per the germline V gene, CDR1 is SGHVS and CDR2 is FNYEAQ. Trimming pared 4 bases from V and 2 bases from J, leaving 15 bases between. CDR3 DNA sequence: TGTGCCAGCAGCTCTCCGTGGGGCAGAACCTACGAGCAGTACTTC. Its translation: CASSSPWGRTYEQYF.

This chain uses TRBV13 with TRBJ2-6; 10 bases are a match to TRBD2. The trim removed 6 bases at V and 0 bases at J, leaving 5 bases unmatched. The CDR3 runs 17 residues. The germline V gene has CDR1 PRHDT and CDR2 FYEKMQ (reference sequence). The CDR3 sequence is CASRGLARTSGANVLTF. In DNA form, the CDR3 reads TGTGCCAGCAGGGGACTAGCGCGCACCTCTGGGGCCAACGTCCTGACTTTC.

The chain has TRBV2 and TRBJ1-1; 8 bases are shared with TRBD1. In germline, CDR1 is SNHLY, CDR2 FYNNEI. V lost 3 bases, J lost 3 bases, and 6 bases stayed unmatched. This CDR3 has 15 residues. CDR3 sequence: CASSDRGRRDTEAFF. The DNA of the CDR3 is TGTGCCAGCAGTGACAGGGGGCGCCGGGACACTGAAGCTTTCTTT. Full variable domain (rest looked up from reference TRBV2 and TRBJ1-1): EPEVTQTPSHQVTQMGQEVILRCVPISNHLYFYWYRQILGQKVEFLVSFYNNEISEKSEIFDDQFSVERPDGSNFTLKIRSTKLEDSAMYFCASSDRGRRDTEAFFGQGTRLTVV.

The count of this clone is one. J is TRBJ2-5 and V is TRBV27, with TRBD1 identical over 9 bases. CDR1 is MNHEY, CDR2 SMNVEV, per germline (reference sequence). Trimming at V came to 3 bases and at J to 5 bases, leaving 10 bases not matched to a gene. CDR3 length equals 16 residues. This CDR3 is CASSFATGGFSETQYF. CDR3 in DNA: TGTGCCAGCAGTTTCGCCACAGGGGGCTTTTCTGAGACCCAGTACTTC.